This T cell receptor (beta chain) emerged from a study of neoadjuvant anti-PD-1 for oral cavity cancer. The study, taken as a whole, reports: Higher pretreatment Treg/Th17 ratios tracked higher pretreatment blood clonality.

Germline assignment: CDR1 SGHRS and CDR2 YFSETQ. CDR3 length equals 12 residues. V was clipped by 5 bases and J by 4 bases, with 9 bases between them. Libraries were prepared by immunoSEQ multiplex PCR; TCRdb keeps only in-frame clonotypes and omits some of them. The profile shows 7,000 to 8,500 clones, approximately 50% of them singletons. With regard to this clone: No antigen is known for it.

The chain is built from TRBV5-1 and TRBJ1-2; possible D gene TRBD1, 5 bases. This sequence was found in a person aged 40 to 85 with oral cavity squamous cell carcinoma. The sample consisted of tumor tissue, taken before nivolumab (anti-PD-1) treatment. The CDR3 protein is CASRAGTYGYTF. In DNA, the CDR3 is TGCGCCAGCAGGGCCGGGACCTATGGCTACACCTTC.